This T cell receptor (beta chain) emerged from a study of blood T cells in healthy people across ages. Study results and caveats: TCR beta diversity per million T cells fell roughly linearly with age.

Together with a sample-barcoded 5' primer, a J-beta primer mix was included in a second PCR lasting about 7 to 11 cycles. The template-switch adaptor, which had 12 random nucleotides, put a tag on each cDNA molecule. TCRdb ran MiXCR on the 5' RACE reads and lists one entry per CDR3 protein. The sample has about a million distinct CDR3 sequences; about 44% are singletons. Looked up from germline, CDR1 is SGHTA and CDR2 is FQGNSA. V lost 1 base and J lost 0; bases outside the gene matches: 13. The CDR3 runs to 20 residues. This clonotype was picked up a small number of times. Its matching antigen is unknown. Extractions gave at least 5 micrograms of total RNA per sample.

This receptor was taken from a man aged 30 to 39 in good health. This chain joins TRBV7-2 and TRBJ2-3; 10 bases map to TRBD2. Material: blood. The CDR3: CASSLGGSGGASRSTDTQYF. CDR3 DNA sequence: TGTGCCAGCAGCTTAGGGGGGAGCGGGGGGGCCTCGCGTAGCACAGATACGCAGTATTTT.